This TCR beta chain is drawn from a study of blood T cell repertoires in COVID-19. Study in general: Sources were T cells, B-cell-depleted T cells, or PBMCs; the material itself was cDNA or gDNA.

Assay: immunoSEQ multiplex PCR; the TCRdb copy retains only in-frame clones and omits some. The data show hundreds of thousands of clones, more than 75% seen once. V lost 10 bases to trimming and J lost 1 base; unmatched junction nucleotides: 6. This CDR3 contains 13 residues. Germline CDR1 and CDR2: LNHDA and SQIVND (reference sequence). Material for sequencing was peripheral blood. The TCR originated in a woman older than 75 with COVID-19, enrolled during active disease. This sequence joins TRBV19 and TRBJ1-1, with TRBD1 identical over 7 bases. CDR3 nucleotide sequence: TGTGCCATAACAGGGGCCGAGAACACTGAAGCTTTCTTT. Protein: CAITGAENTEAFF.